A single sample gave rise to the 27 T cell receptor beta chains below, sequenced in a study of response to subunit inactivated influenza vaccine. MiXCR, run by TCRdb on the RT-PCR reads, gives a single entry per CDR3 protein. Of around 520,000 distinct CDR3 sequences in the sample, over 25% are singletons; the top ten hold 1.5% to 2%. The sample consisted of CD4+ T cells sorted from PBMCs, taken 5 days after vaccination. The receptors here all came from a man over 45 who received an inactivated influenza vaccine.

The chain recombines TRBV12-3 or TRBV12-4 with TRBJ2-3; the D is unclear. The V end lost 8 bases, the J end lost 8 bases, and 14 bases lay between the germline ends. CDR3 length equals 12 residues. The CDR3 coding sequence is TGTGCCAGCCGTCGATCAACTCGTACGCAGTATTTT. Its protein is CASRRSTRTQYF.

This clonotype has just one count. This chain connects TRBV7-8 to TRBJ2-7, with TRBD2 as a possible D gene (7 bases). V was pared by 6 bases and J by 6 bases, with 24 bases between. Germline V gene sequence: CDR1 SGHVS, CDR2 FQNEAQ. The length of the CDR3 is 16 residues. The CDR3 loop is CASSPFEGGLAGEQYF. CDR3 nucleotide sequence: TGTGCCAGCAGTCCCTTTGAGGGGGGGCTGGCTGGCGAGCAGTACTTC.

This clonotype was detected ten times or more. The J gene is TRBJ2-7, the V gene TRBV20-1; tentative D call: TRBD1 (6 bases). CDR1 and CDR2 from the germline V gene are DFQATT and SNEGSKA (reference sequence). Trimming cost V 4 bases and J 2 bases, with 18 bases left between them. The CDR3 is made up of 15 amino acids. The CDR3 reads CSATTTGKVPYEQYF. CDR3 sequence (DNA): TGCAGTGCTACCACCACAGGGAAAGTCCCCTACGAGCAGTACTTC.

This clonotype appeared a few times. The chain joins TRBV6-2 or TRBV6-3 to TRBJ2-5, with TRBD2 matching over 14 bases. The CDR3 covers 17 residues. V trimming: 6 bases; J trimming: 1 base; junction bases outside the gene matches: 7. Germline V gene data show CDR1 as MNHEY and CDR2 as SVGEGT. The CDR3 loop reads CASSRGTSGSRQETQYF. The CDR3 bases are TGTGCCAGCAGCCGAGGGACTAGCGGGAGCCGCCAAGAGACCCAGTACTTC.

The chain uses TRBV5-1 and TRBJ1-5; 9 bases agree with TRBD1. The CDR3 length is 14 residues. Germline loops: CDR1 SGHRS, CDR2 YFSETQ. The V and J ends lost 7 bases and 7 bases, in that order; junction bases with no gene match: 9. CDR3 residues: CASSTGTGSQPQHF. The CDR3 region has the DNA TGCGCCAGCTCCACCGGGACAGGGAGCCAGCCCCAGCATTTT.

This chain links TRBV5-1 with TRBJ1-6; D not resolved. Trimming took 3 bases from V and 0 from J, leaving 10 bases between them. This CDR3 has 16 amino acids. CDR1 and CDR2 from the germline V gene are SGHRS and YFSETQ. CDR3 sequence reads: CASSYTPSSYNSPLHF. The DNA for the CDR3 is TGCGCCAGCAGCTATACTCCGAGCTCCTATAATTCACCCCTCCACTTT.

This clonotype was counted between two and nine times. The rearrangement uses TRBV28 and TRBJ2-6; 9 positions agree with TRBD1. Unmatched junction bases numbered 5, after V lost 4 bases and J lost 1 base. The CDR3 runs 17 residues. Germline-derived CDR1 and CDR2 are MDHEN and SYDVKM. The CDR3 DNA is TGTGCCAGCAGTTGGAGGACAGGGGTTTCTGGGGCCAACGTCCTGACTTTC. Its protein product is CASSWRTGVSGANVLTF.

This clonotype has only a few counts. One end of the junction is discordant with germline, which a read error may explain. V is TRBV20-1 and J is TRBJ2-3, with D maybe TRBD1 (6 bases). The CDR3 loop spans 11 amino acids. Germline V gives CDR1 DFQATT, CDR2 SNEGSKA (reference sequence). The CDR3 spells CSAQPGTLSLF. In DNA, the CDR3 is TGCAGTGCCCAACCTGGGACACTTAGCTTATTT.

The CDR3 DNA sequence: TGTGCCAGCAGTTCCTTCCGGGCCCAGAACACCGGGGAGCTGTTTTTT. Translated: CASSSFRAQNTGELFF. The V gene is TRBV28, the J gene TRBJ2-2; D is undetermined. V was cut by 4 bases and J by 1 base, with 13 bases left in between. The CDR3 extends over 16 amino acids. The germline V gene encodes CDR1 MDHEN and CDR2 SYDVKM.

The chain links TRBV5-1 to TRBJ2-7; D is undetermined. CDR3 length: 16 amino acids. The V gene lost 4 bases and the J gene lost 0 bases, with 17 bases spanning the gap. Germline assignment: CDR1 SGHRS and CDR2 YFSETQ. CDR3 residues: CASSLEGSYSSYEQYF. The CDR3 coding sequence is TGCGCCAGCAGCCTTGAAGGGTCTTATAGCTCCTACGAGCAGTACTTC.

The sample holds a few counts of this clonotype. This chain joins TRBV6-2 or TRBV6-3 and TRBJ2-7; 7 bases are shared with TRBD1. The V segment lost 6 bases and the J segment 0 bases; nucleotides outside the gene matches: 8. The CDR3 spans 15 residues. CDR1 and CDR2 (germline): MNHEY, SVGEGT. The CDR3 spells CASSPGTALSYEQYF. The CDR3 DNA is TGTGCCAGCAGCCCCGGGACAGCCCTCTCCTACGAGCAGTACTTC.

The chain carries TRBV12-3 or TRBV12-4 and TRBJ2-2; D gene uncertain. The germline V and J ends were trimmed by 1 base and 4 bases, with 13 bases remaining between them. This CDR3 comprises 16 residues. CDR3 sequence reads: CASSLGGTDLTGELFF. The CDR3 region has the DNA TGTGCCAGCAGTTTAGGCGGAACCGACCTCACCGGGGAGCTGTTTTTT.

This clonotype occurred a few times. V usage is TRBV5-1 and J usage is TRBJ2-7, with 10 positions matching TRBD1. This CDR3 has 15 amino acids. Germline CDR1 is SGHRS and CDR2 is YFSETQ. Trimming removed 5 bases from V and 3 bases from J; junction bases left unmatched: 8. For the CDR3, the DNA is TGCGCCAGCAGTACGACAGGGGGCGTTTTCTACGAGCAGTACTTC. It specifies CASSTTGGVFYEQYF.

The V call is TRBV20-1, the J call TRBJ1-6, with D possibly matching TRBD1 (5 bases). CDR3 size: 14 residues. Trimming took 6 bases from V and 6 from J, leaving 15 bases between them. CDR1 DFQATT and CDR2 SNEGSKA come from the germline V gene (reference sequence). The CDR3 is CSAIGGGINSPLHF. Written as DNA, the CDR3 is TGCAGTGCCATCGGTGGGGGAATTAATTCACCCCTCCACTTT.

In its sample, this clonotype was seen a few times. The chain joins TRBV20-1 to TRBJ1-2; TRBD1 is a possible D gene (6 bases). The V end lost 7 bases, the J end lost 4 bases, and 13 bases lay between the germline ends. Germline CDR1 and CDR2: DFQATT and SNEGSKA (reference sequence). The CDR3 has 12 amino acids. CDR3 DNA: TGCAGTGTTGGGGGCCGCTCCTATGGCTACACCTTC. Translation gives CSVGGRSYGYTF.

Only a few counts were recorded for this clonotype. V usage is TRBV28 and J usage is TRBJ2-7, with D hard to call. CDR1 MDHEN and CDR2 SYDVKM come from the germline V gene. Trimming stripped 3 bases from V and 4 bases from J, with 13 bases between. This CDR3 spans 14 amino acids. DNA of the CDR3: TGTGCCAGCAGTTTCGGTGGGATTCGGTACGAGCAGTACTTC. Protein sequence: CASSFGGIRYEQYF.

Comments on this clonotype: A much bigger clone sits one base away, suggesting this may be a read error. This chain links TRBV5-1 with TRBJ2-5; D may be TRBD2 (5 bases). Germline values: CDR1 SGHRS, CDR2 YFSETQ. CDR3 size: 12 residues. This chain's CDR3 is CASSKVRETQDF. The CDR3 nucleotides are TGCGCCAGCTCCAAAGTGAGGGAGACCCAGGACTTC. The complete variable domain, with remaining parts taken from reference TRBV5-1 and TRBJ2-5, reads KAGVTQTPRYLIKTRGQQVTLSCSPISGHRSVSWYQQTPGQGLQFLFEYFSETQRNKGNFPGRFSGRQFSNSRSEMNVSTLELGDSALYLCASSKVRETQDFGPGTRLLVL.

This clonotype was recorded a few times. The chain uses TRBV7-3 and TRBJ2-3; D not resolved. The germline gives CDR1 SGHTA, CDR2 FQGTGA. Trimming pared 4 bases from V and 4 bases from J, leaving 9 bases between. This CDR3 comprises 13 residues. The CDR3 DNA sequence: TGTGCCAGCAGCTCCTTAGGCCCAGATACGCAGTATTTT. This gives the protein CASSSLGPDTQYF.

This clonotype was counted between two and nine times. This rearrangement joins TRBV20-1 to TRBJ1-1, with D unresolved. There are 16 residues in the CDR3. Germline CDR1 is DFQATT and CDR2 is SNEGSKA (reference sequence). The germline V and J ends were trimmed by 5 bases and 1 base, with 20 bases remaining between them. The CDR3 nucleotides read TGCAGTGCTTTCGGGATTCGGACGGAGAGGAACACTGAAGCTTTCTTT. It translates to CSAFGIRTERNTEAFF.

At least ten counts were recorded for this clonotype. J is TRBJ1-5 and V is TRBV12-3 or TRBV12-4; D is uncertain. The CDR3 length is 13 residues. V was shortened by 3 bases and J by 4 bases, with 7 bases between the two germline ends. In DNA form, the CDR3 reads TGTGCCAGCAGTTTTGAGGAGAATCAGCCCCAGCATTTT. Its protein is CASSFEENQPQHF.

The gene calls are TRBV12-3 or TRBV12-4 and TRBJ2-7, with D possibly TRBD1 on 5 matching bases. The germline V and J ends were trimmed by 4 bases and 3 bases, with 16 bases remaining between them. CDR3 size: 15 residues. The CDR3 coding sequence is TGTGCCAGCAGTTCCAGAGCCACAGGAATCTACGAGCAGTACTTC. Protein sequence: CASSSRATGIYEQYF.

The chain carries TRBV24-1 and TRBJ1-1, with a possible D match to TRBD1 (6 bases). Germline-derived CDR1 and CDR2 are KGHDR and SFDVKD. This CDR3 region has 13 residues. V was pared by 7 bases and J by 5 bases, with 13 bases between. CDR3 sequence: CATSRGFETEAFF. CDR3 nucleotides: TGTGCCACCAGCAGGGGTTTCGAGACTGAAGCTTTCTTT.

The rearrangement links TRBV20-1 to TRBJ2-3, with D tentatively TRBD1 (5 bases). The CDR3 consists of 15 residues. The germline CDR1 and CDR2 sequences are DFQATT and SNEGSKA (reference sequence). V was shortened by 3 bases and J by 1 base, with 14 bases between the two germline ends. The CDR3 sequence is CSASGGAGRTDTQYF. In nucleotides, the CDR3 is TGCAGTGCTAGCGGCGGTGCAGGGCGCACAGATACGCAGTATTTT.

The rearrangement links TRBV24-1 to TRBJ2-2; 8 bases match TRBD2. This CDR3 spans 14 amino acids. Germline V lookup: CDR1 KGHDR, CDR2 SFDVKD. Germline trimming cut 8 bases from V and 6 bases from J; bases unmatched to any gene: 7. The DNA of the CDR3 is TGTGCCACCAAGAGCGGGAGAGAATCCGGGGAGCTGTTTTTT. It yields the protein CATKSGRESGELFF.

This clonotype was seen only a few times. Germline and junction disagree at one end, which may indicate a read error. This rearrangement joins TRBV4-1 to TRBJ1-2; D unclear. The CDR3 covers 16 residues. Per the germline V gene, CDR1 is MGHRA and CDR2 is YSYEKL. CDR3 DNA: TGCGCCAGCAGCCAAGCATACGGACTAGCTAACTATGGCCACACCTTC. The encoded protein is CASSQAYGLANYGHTF.

This clonotype was recorded a few times. This sequence joins TRBV6-1 and TRBJ2-1; a possible D gene is TRBD2 (6 bases). Germline CDR1 MNHNS, CDR2 SASEGT. Trimming removed 6 bases from V and 9 bases from J, with 15 bases in between. The CDR3 is made up of 13 amino acids. The CDR3 loop reads CASRDYRAGEQFF. As DNA, the CDR3 is TGTGCCAGCAGGGACTACCGGGCGGGTGAGCAGTTCTTC.

This rearrangement joins TRBV7-2 to TRBJ2-5; D is undetermined. V lost 1 base and J lost 2, with 8 bases in between. The CDR3 totals 14 residues. Looked up from germline, CDR1 is SGHTA and CDR2 is FQGNSA. CDR3 in amino acids: CASSLEPEQETQYF. The CDR3 bases are TGTGCCAGCAGCTTAGAACCCGAGCAAGAGACCCAGTACTTC.